This T cell receptor (beta chain) appears in the sequencing data of a study of cytomegalovirus exposure and HLA in healthy donors. Samples came from healthy bone marrow donors. Vbeta (60) and Jbeta (13) primers were used in the PCR. Assay: immunoSEQ multiplex PCR; the TCRdb copy retains only in-frame clones and omits some. In the table there are about 70,000 clones, roughly four fifths of which are singletons. Points from the study as a whole: Most likely, a cluster of highly shared sequence variants arose as a sequencing artifact.

CDR3 length: 15 amino acids. V lost 1 base to trimming and J lost 3 bases, with 12 bases between them. Germline values: CDR1 SGHAT, CDR2 FQNNGV. Comments on this clone: What it recognizes is unknown.

Sequenced: PBMCs. The V call is TRBV11-2, the J call TRBJ1-2; tentatively, D is TRBD1 (6 bases). The TCR was taken from a woman aged 55-75 years in good health and CMV-seropositive. The CDR3 region is CASSLVLTGDYGYTF. DNA of the CDR3: TGTGCCAGCAGCTTAGTTCTGACAGGCGACTATGGCTACACCTTC.